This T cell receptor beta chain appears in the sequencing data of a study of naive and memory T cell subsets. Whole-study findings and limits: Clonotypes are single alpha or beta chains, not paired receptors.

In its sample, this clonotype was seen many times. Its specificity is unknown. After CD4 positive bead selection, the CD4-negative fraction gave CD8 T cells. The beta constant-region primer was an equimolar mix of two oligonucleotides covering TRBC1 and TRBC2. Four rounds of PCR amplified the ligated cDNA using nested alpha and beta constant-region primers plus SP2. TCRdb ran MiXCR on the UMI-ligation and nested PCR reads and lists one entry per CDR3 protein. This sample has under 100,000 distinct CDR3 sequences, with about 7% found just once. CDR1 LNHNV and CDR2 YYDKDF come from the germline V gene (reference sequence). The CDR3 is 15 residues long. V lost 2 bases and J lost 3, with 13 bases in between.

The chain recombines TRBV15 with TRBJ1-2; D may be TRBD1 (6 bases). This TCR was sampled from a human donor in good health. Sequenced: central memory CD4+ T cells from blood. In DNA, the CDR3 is TGTGCCACCAGCAGACCAGGGGACTCCTACTATGGCTACACCTTC. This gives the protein CATSRPGDSYYGYTF. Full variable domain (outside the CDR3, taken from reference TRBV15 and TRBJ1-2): DAMVIQNPRYQVTQFGKPVTLSCSQTLNHNVMYWYQQKSSQAPKLLFHYYDKDFNNEADTPDNFQSRRPNTSFCFLDIRSPGLGDTAMYLCATSRPGDSYYGYTFGSGTRLTVV.